This TCR beta chain was captured by sequencing in a study of PD-L1 blockade in urothelial cancer. In the study overall: Blood underwent analysis 3 weeks (second dose) and 6 weeks after treatment began. Researchers found blood samples held a median of roughly 140,000 T cells. Regarding the study as a whole: In blood at 3 weeks, tumor-associated clones expanded more among patients with durable benefit.

Of note for this clone: The target antigen is unknown.

Described time point: pretreatment peripheral blood. Method: immunoSEQ multiplex PCR; TCRdb's copy keeps in-frame clones and lacks some. The sample carries 50,000 or so clones, around 84% recorded once. This CDR3 has 18 residues. The germline gives CDR1 SNHLY, CDR2 FYNNEI. V shed 5 bases and J shed 1 base, with 20 bases lying between them. The sequence was obtained from a man in his 60s with urothelial cancer. The material sequenced was PBMCs, taken around atezolizumab (anti-PD-L1) treatment. The chain links TRBV2 to TRBJ2-2; tentatively, D is TRBD2 (7 bases). The CDR3 DNA reads TGTGCCAGCAGTTCCTTTGGGGGGGGCAGTTTGAACACCGGGGAGCTGTTTTTT. Amino acids: CASSSFGGGSLNTGELFF. The full variable domain, completed using reference TRBV2 and TRBJ2-2, is EPEVTQTPSHQVTQMGQEVILRCVPISNHLYFYWYRQILGQKVEFLVSFYNNEISEKSEIFDDQFSVERPDGSNFTLKIRSTKLEDSAMYFCASSSFGGGSLNTGELFFGEGSRLTVL.